This T cell receptor (beta chain) was observed in a study of T cell clonality in common variable immunodeficiency. The study's findings and limits: TCRbeta clonality was increased in CVID versus healthy controls. In common variable immunodeficiency, TCR beta chains reportedly carried fewer deletions and N-nucleotide insertions. Compared with controls, CVID subjects had fewer shared TCRbeta clones.

This clone was seen repeatedly, ten times or more. No antigen is known for it. The CDR3 end falls 3 residues outside the read, so it is completed with the germline J gene. V lost 5 bases and J lost 0, with 11 bases in between. Germline V CDR1 and CDR2: LGHNT, FRNRAP. CDR3 length: 15 residues. The repertoire was sequenced with immunoSEQ multiplex PCR; TCRdb's copy has only in-frame clones and lacks some. The profile covers about 37,000 clones, none occurring a single time. Patients and controls were mostly of Caucasian heritage. The V call is TRBV12-5, the J call TRBJ2-1, with D unclear. The sequence came from a person aged 18 to 75 in good health. The material sequenced was peripheral blood mononuclear cells. Incomplete CDR3 DNA: TGTGCTAGTGGTCAACAGCCGAGCTCCTACAATGAG. Residues: CASGQQPSSYNE. In full, the CDR3 is CASGQQPSSYNEQFF. Filled out from reference TRBV12-5 and TRBJ2-1, the complete variable domain reads DARVTQTPRHKVTEMGQEVTMRCQPILGHNTVFWYRQTMMQGLELLAYFRNRAPLDDSGMPKDRFSAEMPDATLATLKIQPSEPRDSAVYFCASGQQPSSYNEQFFGPGTRLTVL.